This entry lists 11 T cell receptor beta chains sequenced from one sample in a study of regulatory T cells in long-lasting Graves disease. This sample's time point: newly diagnosed GD, antithyroid drugs for less than 3 months. Extracted PBMC RNA gave rise to the TCR library. Combining iRepertoire HTBI primers with Arm-PCR of CDR3 regions, the authors built TCR beta libraries. TCRdb reanalysed the multiplex PCR reads using MiXCR and keeps one entry per CDR3 protein. The sample includes about 420,000 distinct CDR3 sequences, 15% to 20% of them seen just once. The same specimen was also included in a second study, on T cells in Graves' hyperthyroidism and ophthalmopathy.

The source was peripheral blood mononuclear cells (PBMCs), collected at new diagnosis, from a patient treated with antithyroid drugs. These receptors were obtained from a woman aged 18-29 years with Graves disease.

This clonotype has at least ten counts. The chain joins TRBV5-5 to TRBJ2-1; 14 bases agree with TRBD2. The V gene's germline CDR1 is SGHKS and CDR2 YYEKEE (reference sequence). Trimming removed 4 bases from V and 6 bases from J; junction bases left unmatched: 6. This CDR3 is 16 amino acids long. The CDR3 DNA reads TGTGCCAGCAGCAATCCGGGACTAGCGGGAGTCAATGAGCAGTTCTTC. It encodes CASSNPGLAGVNEQFF.

This clonotype was found many times. V is TRBV12-3 or TRBV12-4 and J is TRBJ2-7; 8 nucleotides align to TRBD2. J lost 1 base, V lost 4 bases, and 6 bases had no gene match. The CDR3 sequence is 15 residues long. The CDR3 sequence: CASSSPGGRSYEQYF. The CDR3 nucleotides are TGTGCCAGCAGTTCTCCTGGCGGGAGGTCCTACGAGCAGTACTTC.

Details on this clonotype: Its ends do not fully match the called genes, so a read error is possible. The J gene is TRBJ2-5, the V gene TRBV28, with D tentatively TRBD1 or TRBD2 (5 bases each). From germline, CDR1 is MDHEN and CDR2 SYDVKM. This CDR3 is 18 amino acids long. CDR3 in DNA: TGTGCCAGCACCCTCTTGCCCGGGACGGCGGCAGGAAAGCCGACCCACTACTTC. It yields the protein CASTLLPGTAAGKPTHYF.

As regards this clonotype: It is unclear where the CDR3 begins or ends on the DNA, so no DNA is shown, and the CDR3 is as TCRdb lists it. V gene TRBV28 combines with J gene TRBJ2-3. The germline gives CDR1 MDHEN, CDR2 SYDVKM. Inclusive of both ends, the CDR3 amounts to 14 amino acids. This CDR3 reads CASSTSRRTDTQYF.

This clonotype was detected only a few times. The chain carries TRBV10-1 and TRBJ1-1, with 10 bases that match TRBD1. Germline CDR1 WNHNN, CDR2 SYGVQD (reference sequence). The CDR3 runs to 16 residues. The trim removed 4 bases at V and 1 base at J, leaving 6 bases unmatched. The CDR3 protein is CASSGGQGRSNTEAFF. Here the CDR3 DNA reads TGCGCCAGCAGTGGGGGACAGGGGCGATCGAACACTGAAGCTTTCTTT.

This clonotype showed up just a few times. The V call is TRBV7-3, the J call TRBJ2-1; 7 bases match TRBD1. V gave up 5 bases and J gave up 9 bases; unmatched junction bases: 13. The CDR3 loop spans 15 amino acids. Germline CDR1 is SGHTA and CDR2 is FQGTGA. The CDR3 coding sequence is TGTGCCAGCAGCCCGGGGACAGTAGCTTTGAGTGAGCAGTTCTTC. Translation: CASSPGTVALSEQFF.

The chain couples TRBV4-1 to TRBJ2-7; 8 positions match TRBD1. This CDR3 comprises 20 residues. The germline V gene has CDR1 MGHRA and CDR2 YSYEKL. V lost 1 base to trimming and J lost 0 bases; unmatched junction nucleotides: 17. CDR3 protein: CASSQAPGDRRTYSSYEQYF. The CDR3 nucleotides are TGCGCCAGCAGCCAAGCCCCGGGGGACAGGAGGACCTACAGCTCCTACGAGCAGTACTTC.

As regards this clonotype: A far more abundant clone sits one base away, making this likely a read error. The chain carries TRBV6-2 or TRBV6-3 and TRBJ1-1; 8 nucleotides agree with TRBD1. Germline V gene sequence: CDR1 MNHEY, CDR2 SVGEGT. The CDR3 covers 14 residues. V dropped 5 bases and J dropped 6; count of bases not matched to a gene: 8. CDR3 loop: CASSKGQVDSEAFF. The CDR3 DNA reads TGTGCCAGCAGTAAGGGACAGGTGGACTCTGAAGCTTTCTTT.

This clonotype appeared many times. V and J are TRBV14 and TRBJ2-7, with 12 nucleotides matching TRBD2. V trimming: 1 base; J trimming: 7 bases; junction bases outside the gene matches: 2. This CDR3 is 14 amino acids long. Germline CDR1 reads SGHDN; CDR2 reads FVKESK. The CDR3 loop reads CASSQALAGGEQYF. DNA for the CDR3: TGTGCCAGCAGCCAAGCACTAGCGGGAGGAGAGCAGTACTTC.

This clonotype has at least ten counts. The chain employs TRBV28 and TRBJ2-7, with D possibly being TRBD1 (5 bases). V lost 6 bases and J 3 bases, leaving 21 bases between the germline ends. This CDR3 contains 16 residues. Germline CDR1 is MDHEN and CDR2 is SYDVKM. The CDR3 DNA is TGTGCCAGCAGACCCGACAGCTCGAACTGGAACTACGAGCAGTACTTC. This encodes CASRPDSSNWNYEQYF.

This clonotype was observed many times. The chain recombines TRBV20-1 with TRBJ2-5; 7 bases are a match to TRBD1. Germline values: CDR1 DFQATT, CDR2 SNEGSKA (reference sequence). J gave up 3 bases and V 5 bases, and 6 bases lay outside the gene matches. The CDR3 has 13 residues. Here the CDR3 reads CSAVGTVEETQYF. As DNA, the CDR3 is TGCAGTGCTGTGGGGACAGTCGAAGAGACCCAGTACTTC.